The rows below give T cell receptor beta chains drawn from one sample of a study of cytomegalovirus exposure and HLA in healthy donors. Assay: immunoSEQ multiplex PCR; the TCRdb copy retains only in-frame clones and omits some. Found here are about 170,000 clones; the top ten clones hold approximately 0.72%. Material for sequencing was PBMCs. Every receptor here comes from a woman between 18 and 29 years old in good health and CMV-seropositive. The CDR3 runs from the conserved cysteine through the conserved F or W. The order of the fields is V gene, D gene, J gene, CDR3 DNA, CDR3 protein. D genes are given only for firm matches.

>TRBV7-9|TRBD2|TRBJ2-7
TGTGCCAGCAGCCCCTACGGGACTAGCGGGGGGGCAGGATACGAGCAGTACTTC
CASSPYGTSGGAGYEQYF
>TRBV4-1|TRBD2|TRBJ2-1
TGCGCCAGCAGCCATCTAGCGGAACCATCCTACAATGAGCAGTTCTTC
CASSHLAEPSYNEQFF
>TRBV6-1|TRBD1|TRBJ1-2
TGTGCCAGCAGTGAGGGGACAGGGTATGGCTACACCTTC
CASSEGTGYGYTF
>TRBV29-1|TRBD2|TRBJ2-1
TGCAGCGTTGGGTTAGCGGGAAAGTACAATGAGCAGTTCTTC
CSVGLAGKYNEQFF
>TRBV6-5|TRBD1|TRBJ1-1
TGTGCCAGCAGTTCGACAGGGTCGGCTTTCTTT
CASSSTGSAFF
>TRBV7-9|TRBD2|TRBJ2-1
TGTGCCAGCACTTTAGGGGGTAGCGGGAGCTCCTACAATGAGCAGTTCTTC
CASTLGGSGSSYNEQFF
>TRBV15|TRBD2|TRBJ2-1
TGTGCCACCAGCAGACCACTAGCGGGAGGGTACAATGAGCAGTTCTTC
CATSRPLAGGYNEQFF
>TRBV2|TRBD1|TRBJ1-2
TGTGCCAGCCTACGGCAAAGCGGGACAGGAAACTATGGCTACACCTTC
CASLRQSGTGNYGYTF
>TRBV4-1|NA|TRBJ2-3
TGCGCCAGCAGCCAAGAAGTGGCCAGAGGAAGCACAGATACGCAGTATTTT
CASSQEVARGSTDTQYF
>TRBV9|NA|TRBJ1-2
TGTGCCAGCAGCCACGGACAGACTGGCTACACCTTC
CASSHGQTGYTF
>TRBV12-5|NA|TRBJ2-1
TGTGCTAGTGCCAAGGGGGATGAGCAGTTCTTC
CASAKGDEQFF
>TRBV7-2|NA|TRBJ2-7
TGTGCCAGCAGCTTCAGGGGCGGAGAGTACGAGCAGTACTTC
CASSFRGGEYEQYF
>TRBV5-1|TRBD1|TRBJ1-4
TGCGCCAGCAGCCAAACAGGGGGAATTTTTGAAAAACTGTTTTTT
CASSQTGGIFEKLFF
>TRBV11-2|TRBD2|TRBJ2-7
TGTGCCAGCAGCTTAGACGGGGGGGAAAAGTACTTC
CASSLDGGEKYF
>TRBV18|TRBD1|TRBJ1-4
TGTGCCAGCTCACCAAGAGCAGGGGGGACTAATGAAAAACTGTTTTTT
CASSPRAGGTNEKLFF
>TRBV19|NA|TRBJ2-7
TGTGCCAGTAGTTCCGACTTGTGGTCGACCTACGAGCAGTACTTC
CASSSDLWSTYEQYF
>TRBV7-9|TRBD2|TRBJ2-2
TGTGCCAGCAGCTTATTTCTAGCGGGAGGATCGAACACCGGGGAGCTGTTTTTT
CASSLFLAGGSNTGELFF
>TRBV4-1|TRBD2|TRBJ2-1
TGCGCCAGCAGCTCTCGATGGCAGCGGGGTGGAAATGAGCAGTTCTTC
CASSSRWQRGGNEQFF
>TRBV7-9|NA|TRBJ2-1
TGTGCCAGCAGCTTCAACAATGAGCAGTTCTTC
CASSFNNEQFF
>TRBV5-1|TRBD2|TRBJ2-3
TGCGCCAGCAGCTTGGATGGGACTAGTGGGGATACGCAGTATTTT
CASSLDGTSGDTQYF
>TRBV10-2|NA|TRBJ1-1
TGCGCCAGCAGTGGGCAGGGGAAGGGTGAAGCTTTCTTT
CASSGQGKGEAFF
>TRBV29-1|TRBD1|TRBJ2-1
TGCAGCCTCGAACGGCCAGGGGGCATAGAAATTTCCTACAATGAGCAGTTCTTC
CSLERPGGIEISYNEQFF
>TRBV10-3|NA|TRBJ2-7
TGTGCCATCAGGTCCGATGACTCGGAGATAGCCGACGAGCAGTACTTC
CAIRSDDSEIADEQYF
>TRBV11-3|TRBD1|TRBJ2-5
TGTGCCAGCAGCCCGCGGGACAGGGGAGAGACCCAGTACTTC
CASSPRDRGETQYF
>TRBV5-6|TRBD2|TRBJ2-3
TGTGCCAGCAGCTTGGGGGGTAGCGGGATTGGCACAGATACGCAGTATTTT
CASSLGGSGIGTDTQYF
>TRBV11-3|TRBD2|TRBJ2-7
TGTGCCAGCAGCCCCTGGGGGACTACCAGCTCCTACGAGCAGTACTTC
CASSPWGTTSSYEQYF
>TRBV13|NA|TRBJ1-1
TGTGCCAGCAGCTCCCCCCCCGGGTCTGAAGCTTTCTTT
CASSSPPGSEAFF
>TRBV6-5|NA|TRBJ2-2
TGTGCCAGCAGTTACTCGTTAGCTAGCATCGGGGAGCTGTTTTTT
CASSYSLASIGELFF
>TRBV7-9|TRBD2|TRBJ2-2
TGTGCCAGCAGCCTTAAAACTAGCGGGGGCGCGAACACCGGGGAGCTGTTTTTT
CASSLKTSGGANTGELFF
>TRBV7-8|NA|TRBJ1-3
TGTGCCAGCAGCTTAGCCCCTATCGGGGTCTCTGGAGACACCATATATTTT
CASSLAPIGVSGDTIYF
>TRBV18|TRBD1|TRBJ2-3
TGTGCCAGCTCAAAGGGACAGGAAGGGTATTTT
CASSKGQEGYF
>TRBV7-9|TRBD1|TRBJ2-1
TGTGCCAGCAGCAGGCGGACAGGAAGGGCCGAGAATGAGCAGTTCTTC
CASSRRTGRAENEQFF
>TRBV29-1|TRBD2|TRBJ2-3
TGCAGCGTTGTCTTCTTAGCCACCGGGACTAGCGCACTCACAGATACGCAGTATTTT
CSVVFLATGTSALTDTQYF
>TRBV11-2|NA|TRBJ2-7
TGTGCCAGCAGCATCAGCTACGAGCAGTACTTC
CASSISYEQYF
>TRBV19|NA|TRBJ1-5
TGTGCCAGTAGTCGGTTCGAAAATCAGCCCCAGCATTTT
CASSRFENQPQHF
>TRBV18|TRBD2|TRBJ2-7
TGTGCCAGCTCACCAGCGGGAGCTAGTTACGAGCAGTACTTC
CASSPAGASYEQYF
>TRBV2|NA|TRBJ2-5
TGTGCCAGCACCCTAAAAGAGACCCAGTACTTC
CASTLKETQYF
>TRBV29-1|TRBD1|TRBJ2-1
TGCAGCGCTGGGACAGGGGGGGAGGATGAGCAGTTCTTC
CSAGTGGEDEQFF
>TRBV4-1|NA|TRBJ2-5
TGCGCCAGCAGCCCCCTCCGGGACATTGGGGAGACCCAGTACTTC
CASSPLRDIGETQYF
>TRBV20-1|NA|TRBJ1-2
TGCAGTGCCGGAGGGAACTATGGCTACACCTTC
CSAGGNYGYTF
>TRBV6-5|NA|TRBJ2-5
TGTGCCAGCAGTCCTTCGACCGGAAACGGGGAGACCCAGTACTTC
CASSPSTGNGETQYF
>TRBV6-6|NA|TRBJ2-7
TGTGCCAGCAGTTACGGATCGCTAGCTGGAACCTACGAGCAGTACTTC
CASSYGSLAGTYEQYF
>TRBV13|NA|TRBJ1-5
TGTGCCAGCAGCTTAGGCCAGTTGCAGCCCCAGCATTTT
CASSLGQLQPQHF
>TRBV4-2|NA|TRBJ1-2
TGTGCCAGCAGCCAAGTGTCGGGGAGAGACGGCTACACCTTC
CASSQVSGRDGYTF
>TRBV4-3|TRBD2|TRBJ2-3
TGCGCCAGCAGCCAAAACCCTAGCGGGGGGGACCGAGATACGCAGTATTTT
CASSQNPSGGDRDTQYF
>TRBV5-6|NA|TRBJ2-6
TGTGCCAGCAGCTTGGAGCCTGGGGCCAACGTCCTGACTTTC
CASSLEPGANVLTF